This TCR beta chain was sequenced in a study of OX40 agonist ivuxolimab in advanced cancers. As for the study in general: Dose-escalation patients had hepatocellular carcinoma, melanoma, renal cell or head and neck cancer.

Comments on this clone: Its antigen is not identified.

Study-wide findings and caveats: On average, CD8+ T cells showed a greater number of expanded clones than CD4+. It was also the case that some nonresponders had low normalized T-cell clonal expansion. Compared with others, partial responders at 0.1-3.0 mg/kg displayed clonal expansion among the lowest.

The data were produced by immunoSEQ multiplex PCR, yet TCRdb's version contains in-frame clones alone and is incomplete. The profile covers over 85,000 clones, with around 85% appearing a single time and roughly 1.5% taken by the ten largest. The CDR3 length is 15 residues. Germline V CDR1 and CDR2: LGHNA, YNFKEQ. The ends were cut back, 1 base at V and 3 bases at J, with 12 bases in the middle. The gene calls are TRBV4-2 and TRBJ1-2; no clear D gene. Here the sequenced sample was CD4+ or CD8+ T cells sorted from blood, taken in a trial of the OX40 agonist ivuxolimab. This sequence was found in an adult with an advanced solid tumor such as melanoma, head and neck, liver or kidney cancer. In DNA form, the CDR3 reads TGTGCCAGCAGCCAAGTTATCGGGAAGGACTATGGCTACACCTTC. Translated: CASSQVIGKDYGYTF.